These 9 T cell receptor beta chains came from one sample sequenced in a study of T cell responses to AZD1222 COVID-19 vaccine. Assay used: immunoSEQ multiplex PCR; TCRdb lists only in-frame clones, some missing. The data show fewer than 90,000 clones, with around 84% seen just once and 4.5% to 7% held by the top ten. The sequences come from peripheral blood, collected 28 days after the second AZD1222 dose. These receptors were obtained from an adult who received the AZD1222 COVID-19 vaccine.

The gene calls are TRBV11-2 and TRBJ2-7; 11 bases map to TRBD2. The germline V gene has CDR1 SGHAT and CDR2 FQNNGV. The CDR3 totals 14 residues. The J segment lost 2 bases and the V segment lost 5 bases, leaving 2 bases of the junction unmatched. The CDR3 loop is CASSPTSGAYEQYF. Written as DNA, the CDR3 is TGTGCCAGCAGCCCGACTAGCGGGGCCTACGAGCAGTACTTC.

The rearrangement joins TRBV7-3 to TRBJ2-7; D gene unclear. Germline values: CDR1 SGHTA, CDR2 FQGTGA. Trimming cost V 1 base and J 0 bases, with 4 bases left between them. The CDR3 spans 13 residues. The CDR3 here is CASSLMASYEQYF. CDR3 sequence (DNA): TGTGCCAGCAGCTTAATGGCCTCCTACGAGCAGTACTTC.

V gene TRBV11-2 combines with J gene TRBJ2-5; the match to TRBD1 covers 10 bases. Losses at the gene ends were 5 bases for V and 1 base for J; bases not matched to a gene: 7. The CDR3 is 16 amino acids. Germline V gives CDR1 SGHAT, CDR2 FQNNGV. CDR3 DNA sequence: TGTGCCAGCAGCCTCCTTGGGACAGGGGTCCAAGAGACCCAGTACTTC. It encodes CASSLLGTGVQETQYF.

This clone is a singleton in its sample. The CDR3: CASSHYRGREEKLFF. The CDR3, as DNA: TGTGCCAGCAGCCACTACAGGGGGCGAGAAGAAAAACTGTTTTTT. The V call is TRBV3-1 (or the pseudogene TRBV3-2), the J call TRBJ1-4, with 9 bases matching TRBD1. The V and J ends lost 3 bases and 8 bases, in that order; junction bases with no gene match: 7. Germline CDR1 LGHDT, CDR2 YNNKEL (reference sequence). CDR3 length equals 15 residues.

This chain joins TRBV10-3 and TRBJ2-3; possibly TRBD1 for D (6 bases). Trimming cost V 1 base and J 6 bases, with 17 bases left between them. The V gene's germline CDR1 is ENHRY and CDR2 SYGVKD. CDR3 length: 16 amino acids. In nucleotides, the CDR3 is TGTGCCATCAGTGAGTTAGGCAGGGGATCAGCTGATACGCAGTATTTT. Protein product: CAISELGRGSADTQYF.

The chain joins TRBV10-1 to TRBJ2-1; TRBD2 matches at 10 bases. CDR1 is WNHNN, CDR2 SYGVQD, per germline (reference sequence). The CDR3 totals 14 residues. V was pared by 3 bases and J by 10 bases, with 6 bases of the junction left unmatched. Written as DNA, the CDR3 is TGCGCCAGCAGTGATGGAGCGGGAGGGAGGGAGCAGTTCTTC. Its translation is CASSDGAGGREQFF.

The chain couples TRBV7-9 to TRBJ1-6; TRBD1 matches at 8 bases. The V and J ends lost 3 bases and 13 bases, in that order; junction bases with no gene match: 8. Germline V lookup: CDR1 SEHNR, CDR2 FQNEAQ (reference sequence). This CDR3 contains 14 residues. The DNA for the CDR3 is TGTGCCAGCAGCTTGGGGACAGGCCTCCTCCCCCTCCACTTT. The encoded protein is CASSLGTGLLPLHF.

The chain employs TRBV6-1 and TRBJ2-3; D is tentatively TRBD1 or TRBD2 (5 bases each). The V gene lost 3 bases and the J gene lost 1 base, with 14 bases spanning the gap. The germline V gene has CDR1 MNHNS and CDR2 SASEGT. CDR3 length equals 16 residues. CDR3 DNA sequence: TGTGCCAGCAGTGACCTGGGGCAGGGACGCACAGATACGCAGTATTTT. This sequence encodes CASSDLGQGRTDTQYF.

This clone has just one count. The chain recombines TRBV7-2 with TRBJ2-7; 12 bases match TRBD2. V was pared by 6 bases and J by 1 base, with 4 bases of the junction left unmatched. The CDR3 extends over 15 amino acids. The V gene's germline CDR1 is SGHTA and CDR2 FQGNSA. The CDR3 loop reads CASRTGLAGSYEQYF. DNA for the CDR3: TGTGCCAGCAGAACGGGACTAGCGGGTTCCTACGAGCAGTACTTC.